This is a list of T cell receptor beta chains from one sample in a study of control samples from healthy donors and cancer patients. Profiling relied on immunoSEQ multiplex PCR, and the TCRdb table lists in-frame clones only, not all of them. The table has about 150,000 clones, roughly 93% seen once; the top ten hold 4.5% to 6%. Specimen: blood. The receptors stem from a man aged 18 to 35 in good health. The CDR3 runs from the conserved cysteine through the conserved F or W. A D gene is named only where the DNA matches it firmly. Only some rows state a clone size, as once, few, many or a class for expanded clones.

clone_size,v_call,d_call,j_call,cdr3_nt,cdr3_aa
.,TRBV6-1,.,TRBJ1-5,TGTGCCAGCAGTGAACACCAGCCCCAGCATTTT,CASSEHQPQHF
.,TRBV4-1,TRBD2,TRBJ2-7,TGCGCCAGCAGCCAGATAAGACTAGCGGGATCCGAGCAGTACTTC,CASSQIRLAGSEQYF
.,TRBV6-2/TRBV6-3,.,TRBJ1-5,TGTGCCAGCAGTTCCGACCGGATTAGTCAGCCCCAGCATTTT,CASSSDRISQPQHF
once,TRBV19,.,TRBJ1-1,TGTGCCAGTAGTATATACAAGGGCACTGAAGCTTTCTTT,CASSIYKGTEAFF
.,TRBV7-2,.,TRBJ1-5,TGTGCCAGCAGCCCCGAGGCAGGGTCCTTGGGGCCCCAGCATTTT,CASSPEAGSLGPQHF
.,TRBV15,TRBD1,TRBJ1-2,TGTGCCACCAGCCATAGGGGGCCGAATGGCTACACCTTC,CATSHRGPNGYTF
.,TRBV4-3,.,TRBJ1-5,TGCGCCAGCAGCCAAGAGGCTGGGAAGCCCCAGCATTTT,CASSQEAGKPQHF
.,TRBV9,TRBD2,TRBJ2-3,TGTGCCAGCAGCCCCTCAGGGGGGACTAGCGCGACGGATACGCAGTATTTT,CASSPSGGTSATDTQYF
.,TRBV5-1,.,TRBJ2-1,TGCGCCAGCAGCACGAGGGGCGGGTCCACCCAATACAATGAGCAGTTCTTC,CASSTRGGSTQYNEQFF
.,TRBV2,TRBD1,TRBJ1-1,TGTGCCAGCAGTGTCCCCCCGAGGGGGCGCGCTGAAGCTTTCTTT,CASSVPPRGRAEAFF
.,TRBV7-2,.,TRBJ1-5,TGTGCCAGCAGCTTAGCTAATCAGCCCCAGCATTTT,CASSLANQPQHF
.,TRBV10-1,TRBD1,TRBJ2-2,TGCGCCAGCCCCGGGACAGAGAACACCGGGGAGCTGTTTTTT,CASPGTENTGELFF
once,TRBV2,TRBD2,TRBJ2-1,TGTGCCAGCAGCCTAACGGTACTAGCGGGACGGTCCTACAATGAGCAGTTCTTC,CASSLTVLAGRSYNEQFF
.,TRBV6-5,.,TRBJ2-3,TGTGCCAGCAGAAAGGGGCTATCCACATTAGATACGCAGTATTTT,CASRKGLSTLDTQYF
.,TRBV15,TRBD2,TRBJ2-1,TGTGCCACGGGGGACTACCCGCACAATGAGCAGTTCTTC,CATGDYPHNEQFF
.,TRBV5-6,TRBD1,TRBJ1-5,TGTGCCAGCAGCTTGTTCGTGACAGGGCTCGGGCAGCCCCAGCATTTT,CASSLFVTGLGQPQHF
.,TRBV7-2,TRBD1,TRBJ1-1,TGTGCCAGCAGCTTTACAGGGGGCTTTGAAGCTTTCTTT,CASSFTGGFEAFF
.,TRBV27,.,TRBJ2-7,TGTGCCAGCAGTTTAAGGGCATTTACCTACGAGCAGTACTTC,CASSLRAFTYEQYF
few,TRBV25-1,.,TRBJ1-6,TGTGCCAGCAGTCTCACCGGGTCGTATAATTCACCCCTCCACTTT,CASSLTGSYNSPLHF
.,TRBV9,.,TRBJ1-1,TGTGCCAGCAGCGTCTCCGTCACAGGGTCTGAAGCTTTCTTT,CASSVSVTGSEAFF
.,TRBV5-8,.,TRBJ2-3,TGTGCCAGCAGCTTGGTAGGGGCAGATACGCAGTATTTT,CASSLVGADTQYF
.,TRBV5-1,.,TRBJ1-2,TGCGCCAGCAGCTTGGGGACCGGCTACACCTTC,CASSLGTGYTF
once,TRBV6-2/TRBV6-3,TRBD1,TRBJ2-5,TGTGCCAGCAGTTACTCCGGACAGGGGAACCCTCGAGAGACCCAGTACTTC,CASSYSGQGNPRETQYF
.,TRBV7-2,.,TRBJ1-1,TGTGCCAGCAGCTTCTTTCAGGACACTGAAGCTTTCTTT,CASSFFQDTEAFF
.,TRBV27,TRBD1,TRBJ1-1,TGTGCCAGCAGTTCGGGACAGGGGGTAGAGGGCACTGAAGCTTTCTTT,CASSSGQGVEGTEAFF
.,TRBV6-2/TRBV6-3,.,TRBJ1-5,TGTGCCAGCAGTGCAGGAGACTATAGCAATCAGCCCCAGCATTTT,CASSAGDYSNQPQHF
.,TRBV7-8,.,TRBJ1-5,TGTGCCAGCAGCGGAGATAGCAATCAGCCCCAGCATTTT,CASSGDSNQPQHF
once,TRBV6-6,.,TRBJ1-4,TGTGCCAGCAGTTACTCGGCTGAAAAACTGTTTTTT,CASSYSAEKLFF
.,TRBV5-4,.,TRBJ2-7,TGTGCCAGCAGCTTCGCAGGGAACTACGAGCAGTACTTC,CASSFAGNYEQYF
.,TRBV6-1,TRBD1,TRBJ2-1,TGTGCCAGCAGTGAAATGGGGGTGGACAGGGGAGGTGAGCAGTTCTTC,CASSEMGVDRGGEQFF
.,TRBV12-3/TRBV12-4,.,TRBJ1-5,TGTGCCAGCAGTTTTTTATCGTCGGCCCAGCATTTT,CASSFLSSAQHF
.,TRBV11-2,.,TRBJ1-3,TGTGCCAGCAGCTTAGGACAGTCCTCTGGAAACACCATATATTTT,CASSLGQSSGNTIYF
.,TRBV6-5,.,TRBJ1-3,TGTGCCAGCAGGCCGGGACTCCTCTCTGGAAACACCATATATTTT,CASRPGLLSGNTIYF
.,TRBV19,.,TRBJ1-5,TGTGCCAGTAGTAAGCAACAGGGTAATCAGCCCCAGCATTTT,CASSKQQGNQPQHF
.,TRBV5-1,TRBD1,TRBJ1-5,TGCGCCAGCAGCTACACAGGGGGCCAGCCCCAGCATTTT,CASSYTGGQPQHF
.,TRBV5-1,.,TRBJ1-1,TGCGCCAGCAGCTTGGACCCCAGGGCCACTGAAGCTTTCTTT,CASSLDPRATEAFF
.,TRBV6-5,.,TRBJ2-1,TGTGCCAGCAGTCCCTCCGTGGGGAGCAATGAGCAGTTCTTC,CASSPSVGSNEQFF
.,TRBV18,TRBD1,TRBJ2-5,TGTGCCAGCTCACCCCCACAGGGACAGGGTCAAGAGACCCAGTACTTC,CASSPPQGQGQETQYF
.,TRBV7-2,.,TRBJ1-6,TGTGCCAGCAGCTTAGTTTCGACAGGCGTCCTCCACTTT,CASSLVSTGVLHF